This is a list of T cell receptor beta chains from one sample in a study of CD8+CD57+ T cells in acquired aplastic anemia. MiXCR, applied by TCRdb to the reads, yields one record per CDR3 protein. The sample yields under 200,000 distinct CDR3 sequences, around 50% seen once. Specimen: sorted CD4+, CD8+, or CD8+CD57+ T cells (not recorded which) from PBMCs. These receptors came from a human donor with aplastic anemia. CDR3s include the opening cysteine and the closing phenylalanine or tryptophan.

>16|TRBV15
CAISRDVASGNYEQYF
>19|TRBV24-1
CATSDPGLAGGLAKNIQYF
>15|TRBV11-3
CASSRRGVALYEQYF
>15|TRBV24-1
CATSAQRGDGNEQFF
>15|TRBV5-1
CASSLGDRVGQPQHF
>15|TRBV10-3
CAISESAGGSEKLFF
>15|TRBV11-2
CASSPDRNFQETQYF
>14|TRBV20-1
CSLTLAGAGETQYF
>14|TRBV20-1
CSASGTASTDTQYF
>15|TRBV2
CASKYRDSPSYEQYF
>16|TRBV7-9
CASSPVGGWGNQPQHF
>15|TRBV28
CAGSSTGASTDTQYF
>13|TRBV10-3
CASSFYKGYEQYF
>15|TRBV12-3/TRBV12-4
CASSLRTSAGGELFF
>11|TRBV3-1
CASSRGNVLTF
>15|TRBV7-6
CASSLRGQDPGELFF
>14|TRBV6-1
CASLASAYNSPLHF
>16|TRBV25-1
CASSTGTSGGGETQYF
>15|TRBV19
CASSVTGSTGQPQHF
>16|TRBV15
CAIGGDWGGSYNEQFF
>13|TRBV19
CASSGPKITEAFF